The T cell receptor beta chain under discussion was sequenced for a study of shared clonotypes between healthy human individuals. Study results and caveats: Sharing across four donors was highest in naive CD4 (roughly 5%) and lowest in memory CD8 (roughly 0.4%).

Note on this clone: The antigen is unknown.

Adult Caucasians living in Nashville, Tennessee made up all of the donors. Repertoires were generated with immunoSEQ multiplex PCR, while TCRdb's copy carries only in-frame clones and drops some. The sample includes about 2.4 million clones, over 85% of them seen just once. This TCR came from a man aged 18-30 years in good health. Some clones in this sample may be carry-over from other donors' samples. The sequenced material came from naive CD4+ T cells from PBMCs. Subset indicated: CD45RA+ positively selected.

The chain's CDR3 is CASSEQASWSYNEQFF. The CDR3 coding sequence is TGTGCCAGCAGTGAACAGGCTTCTTGGTCCTACAATGAGCAGTTCTTC. V is TRBV6-1 and J is TRBJ2-1; D remains unclear. The V end lost 2 bases, the J end lost 1 base, and 12 bases lay between the germline ends. CDR3 length: 16 residues. CDR1 is MNHNS and CDR2 is SASEGT in the germline V gene.